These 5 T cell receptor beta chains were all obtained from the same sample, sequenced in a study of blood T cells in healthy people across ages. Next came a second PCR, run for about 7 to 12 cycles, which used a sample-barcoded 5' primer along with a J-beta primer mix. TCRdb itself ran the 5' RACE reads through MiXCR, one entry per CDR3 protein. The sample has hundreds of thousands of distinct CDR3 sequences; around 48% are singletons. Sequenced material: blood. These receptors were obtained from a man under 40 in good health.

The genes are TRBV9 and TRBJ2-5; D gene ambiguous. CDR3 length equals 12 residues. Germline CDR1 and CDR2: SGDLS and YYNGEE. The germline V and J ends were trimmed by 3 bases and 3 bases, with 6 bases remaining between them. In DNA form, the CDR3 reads TGTGCCAGCAGCGGGGTAAAAGAGACCCAGTACTTC. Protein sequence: CASSGVKETQYF.

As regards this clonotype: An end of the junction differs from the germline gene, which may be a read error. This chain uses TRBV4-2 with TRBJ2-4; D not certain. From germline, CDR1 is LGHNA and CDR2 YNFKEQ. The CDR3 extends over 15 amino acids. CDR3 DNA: TGTGCCGGCAGTCAAGATAGGAATGCCAAAAACATTCAGTACTTC. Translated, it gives CAGSQDRNAKNIQYF.

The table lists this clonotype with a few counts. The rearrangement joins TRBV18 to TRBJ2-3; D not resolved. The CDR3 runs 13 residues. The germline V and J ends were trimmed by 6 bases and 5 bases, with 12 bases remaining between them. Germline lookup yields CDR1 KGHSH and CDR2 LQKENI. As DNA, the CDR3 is TGTGCCAGCTCTCAAGGGTTTAAAGATACGCAGTATTTT. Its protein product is CASSQGFKDTQYF.

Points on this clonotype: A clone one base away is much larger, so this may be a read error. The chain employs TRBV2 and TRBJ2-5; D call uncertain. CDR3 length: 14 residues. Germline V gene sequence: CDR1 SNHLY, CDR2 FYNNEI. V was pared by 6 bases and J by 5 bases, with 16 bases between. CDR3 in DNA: TGTGCCAGCAGGGAATCCCCATCAGGCGAGACCCAGTACTTC. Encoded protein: CASRESPSGETQYF.

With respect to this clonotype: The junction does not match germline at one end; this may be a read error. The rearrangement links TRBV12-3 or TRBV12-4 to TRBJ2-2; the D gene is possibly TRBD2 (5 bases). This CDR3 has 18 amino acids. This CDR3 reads CASSPSVAGLWSAGELFF. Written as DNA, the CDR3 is TGCGCCAGCAGTCCCAGTGTTGCGGGCCTGTGGTCGGCCGGGGAGCTGTTTTTT.